Listed below are T cell receptor beta chains from one sample, sequenced in a study of blood T cell repertoires in COVID-19. Some clones are missing from TCRdb's copy, which holds only in-frame ones; the method was immunoSEQ multiplex PCR. This sample has around 320,000 clones, with roughly 90% found just once. The sample comprised PBMCs or T cells enriched from blood (not recorded which). Receptors were obtained from a woman aged 45-65 years who had been exposed to COVID-19. Both conserved end residues are part of each CDR3. The D gene is left open where the match is weak. Where a row states a size, it is once, few, many or the class of an expanded clone; other rows omit it.

d_gene	j_gene	abundance	v_gene	CDR3nt	CDR3aa
-	TRBJ2-7	-	TRBV30	TGTGCCTGGAGTGGGAGGACTGGGATTACCTACGAGCAGTACTTC	CAWSGRTGITYEQYF
-	TRBJ1-1	-	TRBV28	TGTGCCAGCAGTTTATATGGTGGGGGGGGAGTGAACACTGAAGCTTTCTTT	CASSLYGGGGVNTEAFF
-	TRBJ2-6	-	TRBV4-2	TGTGCCAGCAGACAGGTTCCTACCTCTGGGGCCAACGTCCTGACTTTC	CASRQVPTSGANVLTF
-	TRBJ1-6	-	TRBV2	TGTGCCAGCAGCCTGGCAGGCGAGGGCAATTCACCCCTCCACTTT	CASSLAGEGNSPLHF
-	TRBJ2-5	few	TRBV4-1	TGCGCCAGCAGCCAAGCACCCAGGGAGACCCAGTACTTC	CASSQAPRETQYF
TRBD1	TRBJ2-7	-	TRBV7-2	TGTGCCAGCAGCTCGGACAGGGGGCAAGGATACGAGCAGTACTTC	CASSSDRGQGYEQYF
-	TRBJ1-3	-	TRBV5-5	TGTGCCAGCAGCTTCCAGGGAAACTCTGGAAACACCATATATTTT	CASSFQGNSGNTIYF
-	TRBJ2-7	-	TRBV28	TGTGCCAGCAGTTTGGGCCGGTCCTACGAGCAGTACTTC	CASSLGRSYEQYF
TRBD2	TRBJ2-1	-	TRBV7-9	TGTGCCAGCAGCTCTAGCGGGGGCGGTATCTATGAGCAGTTCTTC	CASSSSGGGIYEQFF
TRBD2	TRBJ2-7	-	TRBV19	TGTGCCAGTAGTAGGAATAGCGGGGGAGACTACGAGCAGTACTTC	CASSRNSGGDYEQYF
-	TRBJ1-6	-	TRBV28	TGTGCCAGCGGGGGGGTCTCCTATAATTCACCCCTCCACTTT	CASGGVSYNSPLHF
-	TRBJ1-5	-	TRBV20-1	TGCAGTGCTAGTCGGGGGAGCAATCAGCCCCAGCATTTT	CSASRGSNQPQHF
TRBD2	TRBJ2-5	-	TRBV12-5	TGTGCTAGGCGGGGGGTACAAGAGACCCAGTACTTC	CARRGVQETQYF
TRBD1	TRBJ2-3	-	TRBV5-4	TGTGCCAGCAGCTTGGACAGGGGTCTAAGCACAGATACGCAGTATTTT	CASSLDRGLSTDTQYF
TRBD1	TRBJ1-5	-	TRBV6-5	TGTGCCAGCAGAACGACAGGGGTTGGTCAGCCCCAGCATTTT	CASRTTGVGQPQHF
-	TRBJ1-2	-	TRBV9	TGTGCCAGCAGCGTAGCTACGGGGGGCTTTGACTATGGCTACACCTTC	CASSVATGGFDYGYTF
TRBD2	TRBJ2-1	-	TRBV13	TGTGCCAGCAGCCCGGGACTAGCGGGGGGGGGATTTTACAATGAGCAGTTCTTC	CASSPGLAGGGFYNEQFF
TRBD2	TRBJ2-1	-	TRBV19	TGTGCCAGTAGTATAGAGATGAACAGCGGGGGGGCCGGTGAGCAGTTCTTC	CASSIEMNSGGAGEQFF
TRBD2	TRBJ2-3	-	TRBV4-2	TGTGCCAGCAGCCAAGATGGGGCTAGCGGGGCAGATACGCAGTATTTT	CASSQDGASGADTQYF
TRBD1	TRBJ1-5	-	TRBV30	TGTGCCTGGACCACAGGGGGGGGTTTAGAGCCCCAGCATTTT	CAWTTGGGLEPQHF
-	TRBJ1-1	-	TRBV19	TGTGCCAGTAGTCCCCCTCGGGACACGAACACTGAAGCTTTCTTT	CASSPPRDTNTEAFF
TRBD1	TRBJ2-7	-	TRBV7-2	TGTGCCAGCAGCCCCCGACAGGGATACTCCTACGAGCAGTACTTC	CASSPRQGYSYEQYF
-	TRBJ1-1	once	TRBV10-3	TGTGCCATCAGTGAAAACCAGGGCACTGAAGCTTTCTTT	CAISENQGTEAFF
TRBD1	TRBJ2-3	-	TRBV6-2/TRBV6-3	TGTGCCAGCAGTTGGGACAGGGGGAGAGATACGCAGTATTTT	CASSWDRGRDTQYF
-	TRBJ1-5	-	TRBV7-2	TGTGCCAGCAGCTTGGGACACTCCAATCAGCCCCAGCATTTT	CASSLGHSNQPQHF
TRBD1	TRBJ2-7	once	TRBV5-4	TGTGCCAGCAGCCGGGACAGGGACTCCTACGAGCAGTACTTC	CASSRDRDSYEQYF
-	TRBJ1-3	-	TRBV5-1	TGCGCCAGCAGGGCAGGATACACTGGAAACACCATATATTTT	CASRAGYTGNTIYF
-	TRBJ1-2	-	TRBV18	TGTGCCAGCTCACCTGGCACAGCTAACTATGGCTACACCTTC	CASSPGTANYGYTF
TRBD1	TRBJ2-1	-	TRBV7-2	TGTGCCAGCAGCGGACAGGGGGTTTTCAATGAGCAGTTCTTC	CASSGQGVFNEQFF
TRBD1	TRBJ1-6	-	TRBV5-1	TGCGCCAGCAGCTTGGAATTAGGGACAGCGACCCCTTCACCCCTCCACTTT	CASSLELGTATPSPLHF
TRBD1	TRBJ1-1	once	TRBV5-6	TGTGCCAGCAGCTTGGCCGGGACAGGGAACACTGAAGCTTTCTTT	CASSLAGTGNTEAFF
TRBD2	TRBJ2-3	-	TRBV3-1/TRBV3-2	TGTGCCAGCAGCCCTAGCGGGGCGGCCGATACGCAGTATTTT	CASSPSGAADTQYF
TRBD1	TRBJ2-7	once	TRBV30	TGTGCCTGGGATACAGGGGGCACGTCCTACGAGCAGTACTTC	CAWDTGGTSYEQYF
-	TRBJ1-2	-	TRBV21-1	TGTGCCAGCAGCCTGACCGTTTTGATTAGTCGCGGGGAACATGGCTACACCTTC	CASSLTVLISRGEHGYTF
-	TRBJ1-6	once	TRBV28	TGTGCCAGCACCCCTTCTCGGGGGGGTCATTCACCCCTCCACTTT	CASTPSRGGHSPLHF
-	TRBJ2-7	-	TRBV7-9	TGTGCCAGCAGCCACGGGACACTCTCCTACGAGCAGTACTTC	CASSHGTLSYEQYF
-	TRBJ1-6	-	TRBV30	TGTGCCTGGAGCCCCACGGCTAAACTAGGGTTTGGGTTCGGCAATTCACCCCTCCACTTT	CAWSPTAKLGFGFGNSPLHF
-	TRBJ1-1	-	TRBV19	TGTGCCCGGCGGGGGAACACTGAAGCTTTCTTT	CARRGNTEAFF
TRBD2	TRBJ2-7	-	TRBV7-8	TGTGCCAGCAGCTTAGTGGCGGGGGGCGAGCAGTACTTC	CASSLVAGGEQYF
-	TRBJ1-1	-	TRBV14	TGTGCCAGCAGCCAAGATCTCACGGGAACTGAAGCTTTCTTT	CASSQDLTGTEAFF
-	TRBJ1-2	-	TRBV29-1	TGCAGCGTTGTCGCAGGGGCGTCCTATGGCTACACCTTC	CSVVAGASYGYTF
TRBD2	TRBJ2-7	-	TRBV10-3	TGTGCCATCAAGGATGCTAGCGGGGTAGGAGAGCAGTACTTC	CAIKDASGVGEQYF
TRBD1	TRBJ2-5	-	TRBV7-2	TGTGCCAGCAGCTCCCGGGACAGCCAAGAGACCCAGTACTTC	CASSSRDSQETQYF
-	TRBJ1-1	-	TRBV6-5	TGTGCCAGCAGTTTACGGACTGATGGTCGGGCTTTCTTT	CASSLRTDGRAFF
TRBD1	TRBJ1-5	once	TRBV2	TGTGCCAGCAGTTTCGGACAGGCTAATCAGCCCCAGCATTTT	CASSFGQANQPQHF
-	TRBJ2-1	-	TRBV4-1	TGCGCCAGCAGCCAGCTTAGGGGGTTCGATGAGCAGTTCTTC	CASSQLRGFDEQFF
-	TRBJ1-1	-	TRBV2	TGTGCCAGCAGTGAAGCAGTGGGCAGATCGGAAGCTTTCTTT	CASSEAVGRSEAFF